This passage covers 21 T cell receptor beta chains from one sample sequenced in a study of T cells expressing NK-cell markers. TCRdb re-called the 5' RACE reads and catalogs CDR3 proteins one per entry, DNA excluded. Recorded for this sample: just under 7,500 distinct CDR3 sequences. The specimen was blood T cells: a sorted CD56 or NKG2C T cell subset, CD4+ or CD8+ T cells, or bulk PBMC T cells (not recorded which). These receptors were taken from a man aged 18 to 69 in good health.

V and J are TRBV20-1 and TRBJ1-5. CDR3 length equals 16 residues. Germline lookup yields CDR1 DFQATT and CDR2 SNEGSKA (reference sequence). The CDR3 spells CSAIGVGGRRNQPQHF.

V and J are TRBV6-6 and TRBJ2-3. The CDR3 runs 13 residues. From germline, CDR1 is MNHNY and CDR2 SVGAGI (reference sequence). CDR3 protein: CASSFDSTDTQYF.

V usage is TRBV19 and J usage is TRBJ2-1; TCRdb lists TRBD2, though no DNA is available to test this call. The CDR3 totals 12 residues. The germline CDR1 and CDR2 sequences are LNHDA and SQIVND (reference sequence). This CDR3 reads CASSGGAYEQFF.

The chain uses TRBV28 and TRBJ2-4; TCRdb's assignment of TRBD1 cannot be checked, as there is no DNA. The germline CDR1 and CDR2 sequences are MDHEN and SYDVKM. The length of the CDR3 is 15 residues. The CDR3 loop reads CASSLWDSRQNIQYF. The whole variable domain, remainder taken from reference TRBV28 and TRBJ2-4, is DVKVTQSSRYLVKRTGEKVFLECVQDMDHENMFWYRQDPGLGLRLIYFSYDVKMKEKGDIPEGYSVSREKKERFSLILESASTNQTSMYLCASSLWDSRQNIQYFGAGTRLSVL.

The rearrangement uses TRBV21-1 and TRBJ2-3; without DNA, the TCRdb call of TRBD2 cannot be checked. TRBV21-1 constitutes a pseudogene. The CDR3 has 16 amino acids. The CDR3: CASSKATSGGADTQYF.

The V and J genes are TRBV3-1 and TRBJ2-5; the D gene TCRdb calls, TRBD2, cannot be checked with no DNA. There are 18 residues in the CDR3. Germline-derived CDR1 and CDR2 are LGHDT and YNNKEL (reference sequence). The CDR3 spells CASSQASEGLLYQETQYF.

The chain employs TRBV4-2 and TRBJ2-7. Germline V lookup: CDR1 LGHNA, CDR2 YNFKEQ. This CDR3 is built from 14 residues. The CDR3: CASSQGGDSYEQYF.

The chain couples TRBV6-4 to TRBJ2-2; TCRdb gives TRBD1 as the D gene, but with no DNA this cannot be confirmed. Per germline, CDR1 MRHNA and CDR2 SNTAGT. There are 14 residues in the CDR3. The CDR3 here is CASSDGGGVVELFF.

This chain connects TRBV30 to TRBJ1-4. This CDR3 spans 12 amino acids. Germline V gene sequence: CDR1 GTSNPN, CDR2 SVGIG (reference sequence). This CDR3 reads CAWSGLKEKLFF.

The rearrangement joins TRBV7-8 to TRBJ1-6. Per germline, CDR1 SGHVS and CDR2 FQNEAQ. The CDR3 contains 16 residues. The chain's CDR3 is CASSLEQSLINSPLHF.

The chain recombines TRBV4-1 with TRBJ2-3; TCRdb returns TRBD1, unconfirmable since there is no DNA. This CDR3 spans 15 amino acids. Germline V lookup: CDR1 MGHRA, CDR2 YSYEKL. CDR3 residues: CASSKERGGADTQYF.

This chain joins TRBV6-1 and TRBJ2-1; the TRBD2 assignment by TCRdb is unverifiable without DNA. The V gene's germline CDR1 is MNHNS and CDR2 SASEGT. The CDR3 is made up of 16 amino acids. The CDR3 spells CASSEAAGGPYNEQFF.

The V gene is TRBV7-8, the J gene TRBJ2-5; there is no DNA to check the TCRdb D call of TRBD2. The germline CDR1 and CDR2 sequences are SGHVS and FQNEAQ. The CDR3 has 15 residues. The CDR3 region is CASSPLAGGLETQYF.

This sequence joins TRBV2 and TRBJ2-7; no DNA is available, so the TRBD1 call from TCRdb remains unchecked. CDR3 length equals 13 residues. CDR1 SNHLY and CDR2 FYNNEI come from the germline V gene. The CDR3 spells CASRGAAYYEQYF.

The chain joins TRBV19 to TRBJ1-1; without DNA, the TCRdb call of TRBD1 cannot be checked. The germline CDR1 and CDR2 sequences are LNHDA and SQIVND (reference sequence). This CDR3 contains 14 residues. The CDR3 region is CASMNPGRNTEAFF. The whole variable domain, filled in from reference TRBV19 and TRBJ1-1, reads DGGITQSPKYLFRKEGQNVTLSCEQNLNHDAMYWYRQDPGQGLRLIYYSQIVNDFQKGDIAEGYSVSREKKESFPLTVTSAQKNPTAFYLCASMNPGRNTEAFFGQGTRLTVV.

The chain recombines TRBV20-1 with TRBJ1-6; TCRdb proposes TRBD1, but this gene call is untestable without DNA. Germline CDR1 reads DFQATT; CDR2 reads SNEGSKA (reference sequence). This CDR3 is built from 15 residues. CDR3 amino acids: CSARDNYREESPLHF.

The rearrangement links TRBV20-1 to TRBJ2-1; the D call from TCRdb, TRBD2, cannot be confirmed without DNA. Germline V gives CDR1 DFQATT, CDR2 SNEGSKA (reference sequence). There are 16 residues in the CDR3. The chain's CDR3 is CSARDDYESSYNEQFF.

The chain carries TRBV5-4 and TRBJ1-6; as DNA is missing, the TRBD1 call by TCRdb cannot be tested. CDR1 is SGHNT and CDR2 is YYREEE in the germline V gene (reference sequence). The CDR3 totals 20 residues. CDR3 region: CASSLSGGTGVGSYNSPLHF.

V is TRBV5-1 and J is TRBJ2-7; absent DNA, TCRdb's TRBD1 call cannot be checked. The germline gives CDR1 SGHRS, CDR2 YFSETQ. CDR3 length equals 16 residues. The CDR3 is CASSLAQGGASYEQYF.

The chain combines TRBV27 with TRBJ2-1. Germline V CDR1 and CDR2: MNHEY, SMNVEV (reference sequence). CDR3 length: 16 residues. This CDR3 reads CASSLSVRGSYNEQFF.

This sequence joins TRBV20-1 and TRBJ1-2; the TCRdb D gene call, TRBD1, has no DNA to confirm it. CDR3 size: 16 residues. Germline-derived CDR1 and CDR2 are DFQATT and SNEGSKA (reference sequence). CDR3 sequence reads: CSAQEPGQGLADGYTF.